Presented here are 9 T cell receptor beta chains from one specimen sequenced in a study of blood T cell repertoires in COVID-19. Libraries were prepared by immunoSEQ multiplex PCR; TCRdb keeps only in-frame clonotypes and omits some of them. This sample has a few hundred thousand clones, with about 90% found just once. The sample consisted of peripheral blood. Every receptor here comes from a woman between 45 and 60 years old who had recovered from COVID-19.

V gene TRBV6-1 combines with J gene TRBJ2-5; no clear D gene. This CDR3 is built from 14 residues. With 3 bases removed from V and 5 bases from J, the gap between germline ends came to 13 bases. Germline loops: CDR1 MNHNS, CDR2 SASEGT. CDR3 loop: CASSDSPWRETQYF. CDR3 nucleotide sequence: TGTGCCAGCAGTGATAGTCCCTGGCGGGAGACCCAGTACTTC.

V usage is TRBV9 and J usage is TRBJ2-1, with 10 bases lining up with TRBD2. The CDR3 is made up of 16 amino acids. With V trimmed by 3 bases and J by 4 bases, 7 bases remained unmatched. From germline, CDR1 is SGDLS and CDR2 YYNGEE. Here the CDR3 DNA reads TGTGCCAGCAGCGCCGCGCAGCGGGGGGGTTACAATGAGCAGTTCTTC. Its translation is CASSAAQRGGYNEQFF.

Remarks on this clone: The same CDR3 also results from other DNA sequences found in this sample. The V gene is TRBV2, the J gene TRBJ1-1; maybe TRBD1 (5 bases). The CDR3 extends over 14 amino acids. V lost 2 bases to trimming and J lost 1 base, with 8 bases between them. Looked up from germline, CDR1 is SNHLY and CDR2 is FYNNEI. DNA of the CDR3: TGTGCCAGCAGTGAAATGGGGCGGAACACTGAAGCTTTCTTT. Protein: CASSEMGRNTEAFF.

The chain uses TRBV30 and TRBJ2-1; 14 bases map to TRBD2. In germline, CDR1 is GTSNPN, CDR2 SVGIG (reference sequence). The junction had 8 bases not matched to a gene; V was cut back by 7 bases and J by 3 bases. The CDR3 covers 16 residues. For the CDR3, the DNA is TGTGCCTCCTCCTACGGACTAGCGGGGGGCTACAATGAGCAGTTCTTC. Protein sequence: CASSYGLAGGYNEQFF.

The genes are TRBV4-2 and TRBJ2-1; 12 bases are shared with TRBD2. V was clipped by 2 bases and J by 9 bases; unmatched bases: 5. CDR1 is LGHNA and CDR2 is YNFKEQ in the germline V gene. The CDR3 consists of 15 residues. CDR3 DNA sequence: TGTGCCAGCAGCCAACTAGCGGGGGGGCTTGGTGAGCAGTTCTTC. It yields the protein CASSQLAGGLGEQFF.

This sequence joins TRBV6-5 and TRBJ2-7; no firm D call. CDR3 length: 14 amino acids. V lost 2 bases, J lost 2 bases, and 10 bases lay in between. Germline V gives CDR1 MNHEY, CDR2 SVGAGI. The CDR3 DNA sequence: TGTGCCAGCAGTTACCTGGGCAGAGCCTACGAGCAGTACTTC. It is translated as CASSYLGRAYEQYF.

CDR3 DNA sequence: TGCGCCAGCAGCCGGGGGTGGGACACCGCCTACGAGCAGTACTTC. This gives the protein CASSRGWDTAYEQYF. The chain uses TRBV4-3 and TRBJ2-7, with a possible D match to TRBD1 (6 bases). V dropped 4 bases and J dropped 2 bases, with 15 bases sitting between them. The CDR3 extends over 15 amino acids. CDR1 and CDR2 (germline): LGHNA, YSLEER.

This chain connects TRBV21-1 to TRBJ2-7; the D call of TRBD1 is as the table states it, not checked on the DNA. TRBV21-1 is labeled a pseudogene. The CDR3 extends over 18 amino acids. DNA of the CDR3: TGTGCCAGCAGCAAAGCCAGGGCCCGACCATACCCTAACTACGAGCAGTACTTC. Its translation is CASSKARARPYPNYEQYF.

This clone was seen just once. DNA of the CDR3: TGTGCCAGCAGTTACTCCCGACAGGGATGGGGCTACACCTTC. Protein sequence: CASSYSRQGWGYTF. This sequence joins TRBV6-2 or TRBV6-3 and TRBJ1-2, with TRBD1 matching 7 bases. The CDR3 length is 14 residues. From germline, CDR1 is MNHEY and CDR2 SVGEGT. V lost 0 bases, J lost 8 bases, and 6 bases stayed unmatched.